The 26 T cell receptor beta chains in this list originate from one sample, sequenced in a study of tumor-infiltrating lymphocytes in primary liver carcinoma. Scientists recovered RNA and DNA together from around 20-30 mg of unsorted bulk tissue. Priming with a constant-region primer yielded TCR beta cDNA from about 510 ng total RNA. Three nested multiplex PCR rounds, a slightly modified ARM-PCR, produced the libraries for TCR beta. In the first two PCR rounds, TRBV1-TRBV30 forward primers were paired with a C-beta reverse primer, and each round lasted approximately 10 cycles. TCRdb analysed the multiplex PCR reads with MiXCR anew, one entry per CDR3 protein. The table has about 78,000 distinct CDR3 sequences, over 55% seen once; the top ten hold roughly an eighth. The material sequenced was liver tumor tissue from sampling region 4. Subset of the sample: tumor region T4, right-lateral pole. These receptors were obtained from a woman aged 55-69 years with primary liver carcinoma and hepatitis B virus infection.

On this clonotype: The conserved phenylalanine or tryptophan normally closing the CDR3 is absent here, so this likely arose from a read error. The chain carries TRBV11-2 and TRBJ2-5, with 9 bases fitting TRBD1. This CDR3 is 18 amino acids long. Germline V gene lookup returns CDR1 SGHAT and CDR2 FQNNGV. Unmatched junction bases numbered 15, after V lost 2 bases and J lost 5 bases. The CDR3 reads CASSLTPTGGDEVETQYL. The CDR3 nucleotides read TGTGCCAGCAGCTTAACCCCGACAGGGGGGGACGAGGTGGAGACCCAGTACCTA.

V usage is TRBV28 and J usage is TRBJ1-2; the match to TRBD1 covers 8 bases. The CDR3 runs 14 residues. Germline assignment: CDR1 MDHEN and CDR2 SYDVKM. The V gene end was trimmed by 4 bases and the J gene end by 8 bases; junction bases not matched to a gene: 9. Here the CDR3 DNA reads TGTGCCAGCAGTTCGAGACAGGGGCTCGGGGGCTACACCTTC. Protein: CASSSRQGLGGYTF.

As concerns this clonotype: At one end the junction does not follow the germline gene, possibly because of a read error. The V and J genes are TRBV11-2 and TRBJ1-1, with 8 bases that match TRBD1. This CDR3 has 15 residues. Germline values: CDR1 SGHAT, CDR2 FQNNGV. The CDR3, as DNA: TGTGCCAGCAGCTTAGATCAGGGGGCAGGATCTGAAGCTCTCTTT. Amino acids: CASSLDQGAGSEALF.

As to this clonotype: One junction end does not reproduce the germline sequence, and a read error may be involved. The V gene is TRBV11-2, the J gene TRBJ2-3; 7 nucleotides match TRBD2. The germline V gene has CDR1 SGHAT and CDR2 FQNNGV. The CDR3 is 17 residues long. CDR3 sequence reads: CASSLRGLMYTSDTQYF. CDR3 DNA sequence: TGTGCAAGCAGCTTAAGGGGACTAATGTACACGTCAGATACGCAGTATTTT.

Points on this clonotype: This clone may be a read error of a much larger clone one base away. The chain uses TRBV5-1 and TRBJ1-1, with 8 bases aligning to TRBD1. Germline CDR1 reads SGHRS; CDR2 reads YFSETQ. CDR3 length: 14 residues. The CDR3 sequence is CPSSGGTGNTEAFF. The CDR3 DNA reads TGCCCCAGCAGCGGCGGGACAGGGAACACTGAAGCTTTCTTT.

The V call is TRBV29-1, the J call TRBJ2-3; a possible D gene is TRBD2 (5 bases). V lost 5 bases, J lost 0 bases, and 15 bases lay in between. Germline V lookup: CDR1 SQVTM, CDR2 ANQGSEA. The CDR3 contains 15 residues. In DNA form, the CDR3 reads TGCAGCGTTTACACCGGGATTGAGAGCACAGATACGCAGTATTTT. It is translated as CSVYTGIESTDTQYF.

This clonotype was picked up a small number of times. A much larger clonotype is one base distant, so this may be a read error. The V call is TRBV5-5, the J call TRBJ2-5, with D maybe TRBD1 (7 bases). This CDR3 contains 18 residues. Germline loops: CDR1 SGHKS, CDR2 YYEKEE (reference sequence). CDR3 in DNA: TGTGTCAGCAGGCCGGGGGCTATGGTGACAGGGTATGCAGAGACCCAGTACTTC. The encoded protein is CVSRPGAMVTGYAETQYF.

This clonotype is labeled as large. The chain carries TRBV11-2 and TRBJ1-6; no firm D call. The CDR3 loop spans 13 amino acids. The germline V gene has CDR1 SGHAT and CDR2 FQNNGV. The ends were cut back, 0 bases at V and 9 bases at J, with 6 bases in the middle. The CDR3 spells CASSLEPGSPLHF. Here the CDR3 DNA reads TGTGCCAGCAGCTTAGAGCCGGGTTCACCCCTCCACTTT.

Remarks on this clonotype: The CDR3 does not close with the conserved phenylalanine or tryptophan, likely indicating a read error. The genes are TRBV5-6 and TRBJ2-7, with D possibly TRBD2 on 6 matching bases. From germline, CDR1 is SGHDT and CDR2 YYEEEE. The CDR3 is 15 amino acids. The CDR3 nucleotides are TGTGCCAGCTGCTTGTTCGCGGACTACTCCTACGAGCAGTACTTA. Translated, it gives CASCLFADYSYEQYL.

This chain joins TRBV7-2 and TRBJ2-1; D is possibly TRBD1 (5 bases). V lost 7 bases and J lost 6, with 19 bases in between. The germline V gene encodes CDR1 SGHTA and CDR2 FQGNSA. The CDR3 spans 15 residues. In DNA form, the CDR3 reads TGTACCAGCACCCAAACAGGCAGGAGTGGCAATGAGCAGTTCTTC. Amino acids: CTSTQTGRSGNEQFF.

A note on this clonotype: The junction departs from the called germline gene at one end, perhaps through a read error. The chain carries TRBV29-1 and TRBJ2-1, with a tentative D call TRBD1 (5 bases). Germline V gene sequence: CDR1 SQVTM, CDR2 ANQGSEA. The CDR3 loop spans 14 amino acids. The CDR3 sequence: CSVDLEGRGSEQFF. As DNA, the CDR3 is TGCAGCGTTGACCTGGAAGGTAGGGGAAGTGAACAGTTTTTC.

This clonotype was found a few times. Its ends do not fully match the called genes, so a read error is possible. This chain links TRBV6-2 or TRBV6-3 with TRBJ2-5, with 9 bases matching TRBD2. There are 16 residues in the CDR3. CDR1 and CDR2 (germline): MNHEY, SVGEGT. CDR3 in DNA: TGTGCCAACAGTACTGGATTAGCGGGGGAACAAGAGACCCAGTACTTC. Amino acids: CANSTGLAGEQETQYF.

Concerning this clonotype: The missing conserved phenylalanine or tryptophan at the end of this CDR3 makes a read error likely. The V and J genes are TRBV12-3 or TRBV12-4 and TRBJ1-1, with 8 positions matching TRBD1. V lost 8 bases, J lost 7 bases, and 18 bases stayed unmatched. This CDR3 has 16 amino acids. The CDR3 protein is CASCLLTGVGRIEAFS. The CDR3 DNA reads as TGTGCCAGCTGTCTCCTGACAGGGGTTGGTCGGATTGAAGCTTTCTCT.

This clonotype was recorded only once. V gene TRBV29-1 combines with J gene TRBJ2-7; the D gene is possibly TRBD2 (6 bases). There are 14 residues in the CDR3. The V and J ends lost 4 bases and 4 bases respectively, with 17 bases between them. Germline CDR1 is SQVTM and CDR2 is ANQGSEA. In DNA form, the CDR3 reads TGCAGCGTTGTGAGGACTAAGGATACTTACGAGCAGTACTTC. Its protein product is CSVVRTKDTYEQYF.

Concerning this clonotype itself: The junction departs from germline at one end; a sequencing error may be responsible. The chain employs TRBV11-2 and TRBJ2-7, with D unclear. The CDR3 length is 15 residues. Germline V gives CDR1 SGHAT, CDR2 FQNNGV. The CDR3 sequence is CTNSLDPGHTSELYF. The CDR3 nucleotides read TGTACCAACAGCTTAGACCCAGGCCATACGTCCGAGCTGTACTTC.

This chain joins TRBV30 and TRBJ1-1; D perhaps matches TRBD1 (5 bases). The germline CDR1 and CDR2 sequences are GTSNPN and SVGIG (reference sequence). The V end was cut by 5 bases, the J end by 6 bases, with 13 bases between. The CDR3 runs 12 residues. The CDR3: CAWGGALAEAFF. In DNA form, the CDR3 reads TGTGCCTGGGGTGGGGCGCTAGCTGAAGCTTTCTTT. Complete variable domain (other parts from reference TRBV30 and TRBJ1-1): SQTIHQWPATLVQPVGSPLSLECTVEGTSNPNLYWYRQAAGRGLQLLFYSVGIGQISSEVPQNLSASRPQDRQFILSSKKLLLSDSGFYLCAWGGALAEAFFGQGTRLTVV.

Concerning this clonotype: At one end, the junction sequence differs from germline, possibly due to a read error. The chain couples TRBV7-9 to TRBJ2-5; perhaps TRBD1 as D (6 bases). This CDR3 region has 13 residues. CDR1 is SEHNR and CDR2 is FQNEAQ in the germline V gene (reference sequence). The CDR3 region is CASSVQGQGTQYF. The CDR3 DNA is TGTGCCAGCAGCGTACAGGGACAAGGGACCCAGTACTTC.

A note on this clonotype: Possible read error: a much larger clone is one base away. J is TRBJ1-5 and V is TRBV5-4; no firm D call. This CDR3 contains 13 residues. Trimming took 7 bases from V and 4 from J, leaving 12 bases between them. The germline V gene has CDR1 SGHNT and CDR2 YYREEE (reference sequence). In DNA form, the CDR3 reads TGTGCCAGCGGCCCGGGTCCTAATCAGCCCCAGCATTTT. Translated: CASGPGPNQPQHF.

This clonotype was observed once. Since no conserved phenylalanine or tryptophan closes the CDR3, a read error is the likely cause. V gene TRBV6-5 combines with J gene TRBJ1-1; D is perhaps TRBD1 (6 bases). Trimming stripped 7 bases from V and 1 base from J, with 19 bases between. Germline-derived CDR1 and CDR2 are MNHEY and SVGAGI. The CDR3 covers 16 residues. The CDR3 DNA sequence: TGTGCCAGCACTATAAGATCGGGACATTCGAACACTGAAGCTTTCATT. It translates to CASTIRSGHSNTEAFI.

Many counts were recorded for this clonotype. The J gene is TRBJ2-4, the V gene TRBV29-1; tentatively, D is TRBD1 or TRBD2 (6 bases each). This CDR3 region has 14 residues. Trimming shortened V by 5 bases and J by 6 bases, and 17 bases separated the two germline ends. CDR1 is SQVTM, CDR2 ANQGSEA, per germline. CDR3 sequence (DNA): TGCAGCGTTTGTCGGGGGCGAGGTGGAAACATTCAGTACTTC. Its protein product is CSVCRGRGGNIQYF.

CDR3 sequence: CASSPGTESGAFF. As DNA, the CDR3 is TGTGCCAGCAGCCCCGGGACAGAGTCTGGAGCTTTCTTT. The chain joins TRBV11-3 to TRBJ1-1; 7 positions agree with TRBD1. Unmatched junction bases numbered 10, after V lost 5 bases and J lost 10 bases. This CDR3 is built from 13 residues. The germline V gene has CDR1 SGHNT and CDR2 YENEEA.

In regard to this clonotype: One end of the junction fails to match germline, which may point to a read error. The genes are TRBV4-1 and TRBJ1-1; D might be TRBD1 (5 bases). From germline, CDR1 is MGHRA and CDR2 YSYEKL. This CDR3 is 14 amino acids long. CDR3 nucleotides: TGCGCCAGGAGCCAAGGGCCACTGGGGACTGAAGCTCTCTTT. This encodes CARSQGPLGTEALF.

This chain uses TRBV29-1 with TRBJ1-3; D gene ambiguous. Trimming took 5 bases from V and 7 from J, leaving 18 bases between them. This CDR3 is 14 amino acids long. In germline, CDR1 is SQVTM, CDR2 ANQGSEA. The CDR3 DNA is TGCAGCGTTCTGGGATCCCACTATGGGAACACCATATATTTT. This sequence encodes CSVLGSHYGNTIYF.

The chain joins TRBV29-1 to TRBJ2-3; 8 positions agree with TRBD1. CDR1 is SQVTM, CDR2 ANQGSEA, per germline. This CDR3 contains 18 residues. V was clipped by 6 bases and J by 5 bases; unmatched bases: 22. In nucleotides, the CDR3 is TGCAGCGTCGGTGGCAATCATGCGACAGGGGACGAACGAGATACGCAGTATTTT. Protein sequence: CSVGGNHATGDERDTQYF.

This clonotype has only one observation. A read error may explain this, as a much larger clone is one base away. The genes are TRBV20-1 and TRBJ2-4; TRBD2 matches at 8 bases. The V gene end was trimmed by 5 bases and the J gene end by 4 bases; junction bases not matched to a gene: 7. CDR3 length: 14 amino acids. Germline V gives CDR1 DFQATT, CDR2 SNEGSKA (reference sequence). CDR3 residues: CSARTSLRKNIQYF. Here the CDR3 DNA reads TGCAGTGCTCGGACTAGCTTGAGGAAAAACATTCAGTACTTC.

This clonotype was seen many times. V is TRBV7-9 and J is TRBJ1-5; TRBD1 matches 11 bases. The CDR3 covers 16 residues. With 1 base clipped from V and 4 bases from J, the junction kept 3 bases outside the gene matches. From germline, CDR1 is SEHNR and CDR2 FQNEAQ (reference sequence). The CDR3 DNA is TGTGCCAGCAGCTTAGTGGGACAGGGGGAAAATCAGCCCCAGCATTTT. Protein product: CASSLVGQGENQPQHF.